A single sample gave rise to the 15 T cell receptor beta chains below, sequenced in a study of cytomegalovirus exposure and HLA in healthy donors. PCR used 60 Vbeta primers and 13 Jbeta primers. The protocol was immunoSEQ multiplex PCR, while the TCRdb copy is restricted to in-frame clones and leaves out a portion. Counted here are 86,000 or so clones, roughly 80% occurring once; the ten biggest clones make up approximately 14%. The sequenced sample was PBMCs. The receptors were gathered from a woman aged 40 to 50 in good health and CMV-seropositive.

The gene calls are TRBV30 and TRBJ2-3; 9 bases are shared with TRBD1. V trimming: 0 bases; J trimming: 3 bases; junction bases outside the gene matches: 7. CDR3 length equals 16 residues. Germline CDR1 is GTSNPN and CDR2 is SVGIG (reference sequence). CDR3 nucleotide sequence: TGTGCCTGGAGTGTACGGACAGGGGAAAGGACAGATACGCAGTATTTT. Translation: CAWSVRTGERTDTQYF.

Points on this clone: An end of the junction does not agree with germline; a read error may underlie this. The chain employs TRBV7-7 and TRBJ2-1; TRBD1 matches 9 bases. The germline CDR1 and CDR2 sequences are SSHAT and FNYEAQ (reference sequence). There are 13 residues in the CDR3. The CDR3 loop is CASSSGQGNEQFF. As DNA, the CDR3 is TGTGCTAGCAGCTCGGGACAGGGCAATGAGCAGTTCTTC. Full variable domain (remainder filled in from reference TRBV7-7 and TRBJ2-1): GAGVSQSPRYKVTKRGQDVTLRCDPISSHATLYWYQQALGQGPEFLTYFNYEAQPDKSGLPSDRFSAERPEGSISTLTIQRTEQRDSAMYRCASSSGQGNEQFFGPGTRLTVL.

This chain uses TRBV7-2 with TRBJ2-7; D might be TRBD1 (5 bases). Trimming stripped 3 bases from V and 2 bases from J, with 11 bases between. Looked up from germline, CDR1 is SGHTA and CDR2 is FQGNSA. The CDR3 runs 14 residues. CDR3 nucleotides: TGTGCCAGCAGCTTGATATCAGGGCCCTACGAGCAGTACTTC. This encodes CASSLISGPYEQYF.

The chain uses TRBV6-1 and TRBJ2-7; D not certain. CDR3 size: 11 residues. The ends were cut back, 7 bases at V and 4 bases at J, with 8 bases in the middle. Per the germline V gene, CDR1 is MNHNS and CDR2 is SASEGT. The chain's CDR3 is CASTLEYEQYF. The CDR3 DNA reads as TGTGCCAGCACCCTCGAGTACGAGCAGTACTTC.

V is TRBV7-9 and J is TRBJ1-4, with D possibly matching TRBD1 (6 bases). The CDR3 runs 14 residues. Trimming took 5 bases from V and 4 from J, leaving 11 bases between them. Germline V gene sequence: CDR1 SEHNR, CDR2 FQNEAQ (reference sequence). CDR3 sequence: CASSRGQFNEKLFF. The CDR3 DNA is TGTGCCAGCAGCCGCGGACAGTTTAATGAAAAACTGTTTTTT.

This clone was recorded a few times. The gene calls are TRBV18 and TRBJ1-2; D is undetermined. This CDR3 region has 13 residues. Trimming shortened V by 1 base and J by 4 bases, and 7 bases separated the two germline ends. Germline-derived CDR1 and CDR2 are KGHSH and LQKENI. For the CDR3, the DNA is TGTGCCAGCTCACCACAGCCTCTCTATGGCTACACCTTC. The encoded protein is CASSPQPLYGYTF.

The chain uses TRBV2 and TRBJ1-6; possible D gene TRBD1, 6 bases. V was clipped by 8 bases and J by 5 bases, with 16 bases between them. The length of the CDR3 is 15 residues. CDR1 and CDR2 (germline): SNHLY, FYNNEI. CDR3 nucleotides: TGTGCCAGCTTGAGGACCGGGACAAATAATTCACCCCTCCACTTT. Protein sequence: CASLRTGTNNSPLHF.

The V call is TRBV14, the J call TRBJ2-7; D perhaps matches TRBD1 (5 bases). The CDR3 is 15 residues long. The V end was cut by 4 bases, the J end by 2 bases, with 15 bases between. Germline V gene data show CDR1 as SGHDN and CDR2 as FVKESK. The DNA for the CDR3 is TGTGCCAGCAGCCGAGACCTAGGACAAGCCTACGAGCAGTACTTC. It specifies CASSRDLGQAYEQYF. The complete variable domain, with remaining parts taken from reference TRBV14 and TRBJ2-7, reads EAGVTQFPSHSVIEKGQTVTLRCDPISGHDNLYWYRRVMGKEIKFLLHFVKESKQDESGMPNNRFLAERTGGTYSTLKVQPAELEDSGVYFCASSRDLGQAYEQYFGPGTRLTVT.

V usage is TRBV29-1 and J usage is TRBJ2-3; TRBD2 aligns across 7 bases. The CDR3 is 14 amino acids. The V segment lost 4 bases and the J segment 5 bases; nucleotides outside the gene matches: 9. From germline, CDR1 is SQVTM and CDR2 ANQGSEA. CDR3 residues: CSVGLTSKGDTQYF. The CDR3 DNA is TGCAGCGTTGGGCTGACTAGCAAGGGAGATACGCAGTATTTT.

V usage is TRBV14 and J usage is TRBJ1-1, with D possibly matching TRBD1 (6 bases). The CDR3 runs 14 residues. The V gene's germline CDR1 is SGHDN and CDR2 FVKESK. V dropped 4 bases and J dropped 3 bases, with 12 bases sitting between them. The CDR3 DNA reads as TGTGCCAGCAGCCGGCTGGGGGCGGACACTGAAGCTTTCTTT. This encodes CASSRLGADTEAFF. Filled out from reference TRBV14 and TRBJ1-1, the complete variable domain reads EAGVTQFPSHSVIEKGQTVTLRCDPISGHDNLYWYRRVMGKEIKFLLHFVKESKQDESGMPNNRFLAERTGGTYSTLKVQPAELEDSGVYFCASSRLGADTEAFFGQGTRLTVV.

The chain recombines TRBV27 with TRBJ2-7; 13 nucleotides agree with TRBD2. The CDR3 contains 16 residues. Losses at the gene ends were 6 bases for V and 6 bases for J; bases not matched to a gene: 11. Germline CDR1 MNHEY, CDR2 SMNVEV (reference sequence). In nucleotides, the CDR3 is TGTGCCAGCAGCTACGGGACTAGCGGGATATCTGGCGAGCAGTACTTC. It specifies CASSYGTSGISGEQYF.

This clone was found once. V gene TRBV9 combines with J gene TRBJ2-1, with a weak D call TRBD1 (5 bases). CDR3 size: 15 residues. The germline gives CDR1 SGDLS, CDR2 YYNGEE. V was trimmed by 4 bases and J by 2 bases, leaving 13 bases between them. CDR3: CASSPPQGTYNEQFF. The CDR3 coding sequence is TGTGCCAGCAGCCCGCCCCAGGGAACCTACAATGAGCAGTTCTTC.

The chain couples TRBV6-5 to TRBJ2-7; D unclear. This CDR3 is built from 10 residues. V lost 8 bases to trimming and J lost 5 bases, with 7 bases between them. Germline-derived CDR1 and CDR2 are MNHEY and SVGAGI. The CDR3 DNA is TGTGCCAGCGGTTGGCACGAGCAGTACTTC. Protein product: CASGWHEQYF.

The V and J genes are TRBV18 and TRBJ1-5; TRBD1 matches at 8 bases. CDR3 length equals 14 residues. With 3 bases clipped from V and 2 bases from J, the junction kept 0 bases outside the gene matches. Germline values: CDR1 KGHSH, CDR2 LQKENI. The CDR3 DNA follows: TGTGCCAGCTCACCGGGACAGGGCAATCAGCCCCAGCATTTT. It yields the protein CASSPGQGNQPQHF.

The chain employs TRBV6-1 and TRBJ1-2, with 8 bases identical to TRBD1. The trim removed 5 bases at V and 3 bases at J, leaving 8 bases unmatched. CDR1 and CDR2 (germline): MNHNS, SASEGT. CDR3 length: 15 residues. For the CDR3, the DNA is TGTGCCAGCAGTCCGACCGGGACAGGATACTATGGCTACACCTTC. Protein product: CASSPTGTGYYGYTF.